The rows below give T cell receptor beta chains drawn from one sample of a study of follicular helper T cells after annual influenza vaccination. Clones were read by immunoSEQ multiplex PCR, and TCRdb kept only the in-frame ones, dropping some. The sample has roughly 860 clones; about three quarters are singletons. Sample: CXCR5+ CD38+ circulating T follicular helper cells from blood, taken on the day of influenza vaccination. The source is an adult who received the influenza vaccine. Both conserved end residues are part of each CDR3.

v_gene,j_gene,CDR3aa
TRBV7-9,TRBJ2-3,CASRVTGGRDTQYF
TRBV2,TRBJ2-2,CASCRYGPGELFF
TRBV11-2,TRBJ2-3,CASSYPSADTQYF
TRBV5-1,TRBJ2-3,CASSLGGTDTQYF
TRBV2,TRBJ1-4,CASSERYNEKLFF
TRBV6-5,TRBJ1-5,CASQGGTNQPQHF
TRBV7-9,TRBJ2-3,CASGQGDLTDTQYF
TRBV9,TRBJ1-1,CASSVGGTEAFF
TRBV5-1,TRBJ2-7,CASSPRSTGGGIYEQYF
TRBV5-6,TRBJ2-1,CASSQGLANYNEQFF
TRBV7-6,TRBJ2-3,CASSPTGDTQYF
TRBV15,TRBJ2-1,CATSRDVSGNEQFF
TRBV18,TRBJ2-3,CASSPQTSGMLVDTQYF
TRBV7-9,TRBJ2-7,CASSAGKGTGGSREQYF
TRBV7-9,TRBJ1-4,CASSPLGYGGSDEKLFF
TRBV7-8,TRBJ2-3,CASSLVSPPGTDTQYF
TRBV11-2,TRBJ2-2,CASSLTVNTGELFF
TRBV15,TRBJ1-1,CATSIGTASGAEAFF
TRBV15,TRBJ2-3,CATSRDPTDTQYF
TRBV29-1,TRBJ1-1,CSVEEWMNTEAFF
TRBV6-5,TRBJ2-3,CASSNRGSHTDTQYF
TRBV19,TRBJ2-2,CASSFLAGELFF
TRBV9,TRBJ1-6,CASSVESSYNSPLHF
TRBV4-3,TRBJ2-2,CASSQDWGSNTGELFF
TRBV14,TRBJ1-2,CASSQDLTDGYTF
TRBV11-3,TRBJ1-1,CASSLGYPPENTEAFF
TRBV12-5,TRBJ2-1,CASGPDREQFF
TRBV2,TRBJ1-6,CASLRRGDNSPLHF
TRBV7-9,TRBJ1-6,CASSLDRGPGGSPLHF
TRBV19,TRBJ2-6,CASRDGSSGANVLTF
TRBV6-6,TRBJ2-2,CASSWTGELFF
TRBV14,TRBJ2-7,CASSRWGSYEQYF
TRBV6-1,TRBJ2-3,CASSVLAGSPDTQYF
TRBV20-1,TRBJ2-1,CSAEGPLEQFF
TRBV19,TRBJ1-6,CASNLGLNNSPLHF
TRBV10-3,TRBJ1-1,CAISPQGGQAFF
TRBV6-1,TRBJ1-1,CASSDPGQPNTEAFF
TRBV2,TRBJ1-6,CASRRQEYYNSPLHF
TRBV2,TRBJ1-5,CASSHSGGNQPQHF
TRBV7-9,TRBJ2-1,CASSLAEVYNEQFF
TRBV19,TRBJ2-2,CASSTGQPANTGELFF
TRBV4-3,TRBJ1-5,CASSRALTGDQPQHF
TRBV7-9,TRBJ2-7,CASSLGGQGSYEQYF
TRBV6-8,TRBJ2-1,CASSWTGGLTVQQFF
TRBV7-2,TRBJ2-1,CASSLGQLNEQFF
TRBV1,TRBJ2-6,CTSRNESLCTKRANVLTF
TRBV10-3,TRBJ2-5,CAISGVAGGGQETQYF
TRBV29-1,TRBJ2-1,CSVGTSEQFF
TRBV20-1,TRBJ1-1,CSARSHTEAFF
TRBV7-2,TRBJ1-3,CASSYQTGPGNTIYF
TRBV5-8,TRBJ1-1,CASSPVGEMNTEAFF
TRBV28,TRBJ1-1,CASKISTEAFF
TRBV5-4,TRBJ1-2,CASSLDSGYGYTF
TRBV19,TRBJ1-5,CASSPRQPSANQPQHF
TRBV10-3,TRBJ2-2,CAISEAGGRAGELFF
TRBV19,TRBJ1-3,CASAAGPTSGTIYF
TRBV5-6,TRBJ2-3,CASRSAGRADTQYF